This TCR beta chain was sequenced for a study of T cell clonotyping in hematopoietic cell transplantation. Whole-study results and caveats: Recipient TCR diversity dropped after transplant; expanded clonotypes rose from day 30 to 180.

Germline CDR1 is MGHDK and CDR2 is SYGVNS. The ends were cut back, 3 bases at V and 0 bases at J, with 6 bases in the middle. The CDR3 sequence is 15 residues long. Comments on this clone: As yet, its antigen is unknown.

Some clones are missing from TCRdb's copy, which holds only in-frame ones; the method was immunoSEQ multiplex PCR. The table has some 5,100 clones, roughly 74% seen once; the top ten hold less than 15%. This sequence joins TRBV25-1 and TRBJ1-6, with D unclear. Specimen: peripheral blood mononuclear cells, collected 30 days after allogeneic stem cell transplant. This TCR derives from a male patient aged 60 to 75 who had an allogeneic stem cell transplant from an unrelated donor, so the T cells may come from the graft donor. Some clones in this sample may be carry-over from other donors' samples. The CDR3 loop is CASSDPGSYNSPLHF. In DNA form, the CDR3 reads TGTGCCAGCAGTGATCCGGGCTCCTATAATTCACCCCTCCACTTT.